This entry features one T cell receptor beta chain sequence. Its target is unknown. The data were obtained in a study of cytomegalovirus exposure and HLA in healthy donors. Study-level findings and limits: TCR beta chains numbering some 160 were designated cytomegalovirus-associated.

V was pared by 3 bases and J by 5 bases, with 7 bases of the junction left unmatched. The CDR3 covers 15 residues. Germline values: CDR1 MDHEN, CDR2 SYDVKM. 13 Jbeta primers and 60 Vbeta primers were used for the PCR. Sequencing was performed with immunoSEQ multiplex PCR; in TCRdb, only in-frame clones are kept and a portion is missing. Of about 77,000 clones in the sample, roughly 78% were seen once. Donors counted as nominally healthy when sampled, yet unrecorded immune exposures were likely. This rearrangement joins TRBV28 to TRBJ2-3, with TRBD2 identical over 8 bases. Sequenced material: PBMCs. This receptor was identified in a man in his forties or fifties in good health and CMV-seronegative. CDR3 in DNA: TGTGCCAGCAGTTTTCGGCGGGAGGCGGGAGATACGCAGTATTTT. Amino acids: CASSFRREAGDTQYF.